This TCR beta chain was profiled in a study of cytomegalovirus exposure and HLA in healthy donors. This clone was recorded only once. Germline CDR1 is SNHLY and CDR2 is FYNNEI. This CDR3 has 12 amino acids. Trimming removed 7 bases from V and 8 bases from J, with 14 bases in between. Primers for the PCR totalled 60 Vbeta and 13 Jbeta. Clones were read by immunoSEQ multiplex PCR, and TCRdb kept only the in-frame ones, dropping some. The sample carries 130,000 or so clones, about four fifths recorded once. The TCR was taken from a young man in good health and CMV-seronegative. The V call is TRBV2, the J call TRBJ1-2, with D maybe TRBD1 (5 bases). The specimen sequenced was PBMCs. CDR3 region: CASTQGWWGYTF. The CDR3 nucleotides read TGTGCCAGCACCCAGGGTTGGTGGGGCTACACCTTC.